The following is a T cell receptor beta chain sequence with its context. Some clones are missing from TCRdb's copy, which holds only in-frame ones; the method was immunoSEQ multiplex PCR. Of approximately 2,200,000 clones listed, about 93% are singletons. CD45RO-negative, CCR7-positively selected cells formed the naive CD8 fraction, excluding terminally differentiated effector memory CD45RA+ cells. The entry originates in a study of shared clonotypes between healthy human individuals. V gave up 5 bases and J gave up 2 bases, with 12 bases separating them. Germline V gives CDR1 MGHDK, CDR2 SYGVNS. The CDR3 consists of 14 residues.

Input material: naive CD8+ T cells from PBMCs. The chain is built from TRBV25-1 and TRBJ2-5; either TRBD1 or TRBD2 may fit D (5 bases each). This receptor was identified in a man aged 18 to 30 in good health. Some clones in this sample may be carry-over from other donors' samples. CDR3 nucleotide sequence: TGTGCCAGCAGTTTTTTCGAGGGGCAAGAGACCCAGTACTTC. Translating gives CASSFFEGQETQYF.